The present T cell receptor (beta chain) was sequenced within a study of control samples from healthy donors and cancer patients. V lost 3 bases and J lost 7; bases outside the gene matches: 11. The CDR3 covers 16 residues. Germline V gene lookup returns CDR1 LGHNA and CDR2 YSLEER. Clones were sequenced by immunoSEQ multiplex PCR, and TCRdb holds only the in-frame ones, with some missing. The sample has about 180,000 clones, 85% to 90% seen once. The source material was blood. The receptor's source is a woman in her 50s in good health. V and J are TRBV4-3 and TRBJ2-1, with 8 bases aligning to TRBD1. The CDR3 protein is CASSQDPGQVMNEQFF. CDR3 DNA sequence: TGCGCCAGCAGCCAGGACCCGGGACAGGTCATGAATGAGCAGTTCTTC.